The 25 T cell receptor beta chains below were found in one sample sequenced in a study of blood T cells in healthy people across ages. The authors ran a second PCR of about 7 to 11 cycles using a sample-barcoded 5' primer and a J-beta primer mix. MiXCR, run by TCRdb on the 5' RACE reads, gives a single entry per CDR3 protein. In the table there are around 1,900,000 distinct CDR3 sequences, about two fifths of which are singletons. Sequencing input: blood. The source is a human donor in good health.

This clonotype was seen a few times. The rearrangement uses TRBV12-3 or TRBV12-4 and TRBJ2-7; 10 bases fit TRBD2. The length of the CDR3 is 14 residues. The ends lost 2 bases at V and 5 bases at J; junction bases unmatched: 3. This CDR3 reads CASSLLAGVDEQYF. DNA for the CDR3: TGTGCCAGCAGTTTACTAGCGGGGGTCGACGAGCAGTACTTC.

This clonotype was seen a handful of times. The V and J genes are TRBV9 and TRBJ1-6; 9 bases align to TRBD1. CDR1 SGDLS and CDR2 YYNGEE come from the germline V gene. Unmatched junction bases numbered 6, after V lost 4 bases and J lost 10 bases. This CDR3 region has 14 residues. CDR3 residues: CASSPSGQGSPLHF. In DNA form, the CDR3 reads TGTGCCAGCAGCCCCTCCGGACAGGGGTCACCCCTCCACTTT. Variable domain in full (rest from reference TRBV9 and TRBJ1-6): DSGVTQTPKHLITATGQRVTLRCSPRSGDLSVYWYQQSLDQGLQFLIQYYNGEERAKGNILERFSAQQFPDLHSELNLSSLELGDSALYFCASSPSGQGSPLHFGNGTRLTVT.

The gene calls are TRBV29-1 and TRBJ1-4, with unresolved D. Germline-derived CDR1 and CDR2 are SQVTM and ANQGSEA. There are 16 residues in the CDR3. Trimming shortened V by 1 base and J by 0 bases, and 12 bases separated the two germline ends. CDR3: CSVEGGGFATNEKLFF. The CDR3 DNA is TGCAGCGTTGAAGGAGGAGGTTTTGCAACTAATGAAAAACTGTTTTTT.

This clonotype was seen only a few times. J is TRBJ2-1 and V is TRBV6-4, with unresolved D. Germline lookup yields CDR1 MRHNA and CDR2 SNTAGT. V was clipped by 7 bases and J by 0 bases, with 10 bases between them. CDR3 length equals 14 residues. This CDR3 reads CASKRTSSYNEQFF. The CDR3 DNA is TGTGCCAGCAAGAGGACGTCCTCCTACAATGAGCAGTTCTTC.

The CDR3 protein is CATSRDPGVNSYEQYF. CDR3 DNA sequence: TGTGCCACCAGCAGAGACCCAGGGGTTAACTCCTACGAGCAGTACTTC. This chain connects TRBV15 to TRBJ2-7; maybe TRBD1 (6 bases). Germline values: CDR1 LNHNV, CDR2 YYDKDF (reference sequence). This CDR3 is 16 amino acids long. Trimming took off 0 bases at V and 0 bases at J, with 12 bases between the two ends.

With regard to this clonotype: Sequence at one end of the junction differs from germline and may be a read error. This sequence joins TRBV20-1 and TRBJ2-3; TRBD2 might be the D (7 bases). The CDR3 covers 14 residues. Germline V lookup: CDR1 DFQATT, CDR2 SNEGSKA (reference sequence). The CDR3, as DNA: TGCAGTGCTAGCTGGGGGGGGGGCACAGGTACGCAGTATTTT. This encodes CSASWGGGTGTQYF.

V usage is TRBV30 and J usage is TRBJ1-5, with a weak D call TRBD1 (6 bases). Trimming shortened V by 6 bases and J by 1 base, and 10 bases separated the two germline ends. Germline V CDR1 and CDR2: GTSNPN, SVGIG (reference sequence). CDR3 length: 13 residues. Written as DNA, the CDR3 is TGTGCCTGTTCAGGGGAAAGCAATCAGCCCCAGCATTTT. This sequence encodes CACSGESNQPQHF.

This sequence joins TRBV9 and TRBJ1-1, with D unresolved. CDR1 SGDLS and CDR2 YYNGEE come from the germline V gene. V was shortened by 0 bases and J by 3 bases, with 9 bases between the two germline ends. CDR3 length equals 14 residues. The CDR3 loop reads CASSVEAADTEAFF. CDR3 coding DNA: TGTGCCAGCAGCGTAGAGGCAGCTGACACTGAAGCTTTCTTT. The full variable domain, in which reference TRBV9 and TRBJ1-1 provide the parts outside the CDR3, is DSGVTQTPKHLITATGQRVTLRCSPRSGDLSVYWYQQSLDQGLQFLIQYYNGEERAKGNILERFSAQQFPDLHSELNLSSLELGDSALYFCASSVEAADTEAFFGQGTRLTVV.

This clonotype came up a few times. The CDR3 protein is CATSSDDRGFYEQYF. CDR3 DNA sequence: TGTGCCACCAGCAGTGACGACAGGGGCTTCTACGAGCAGTACTTC. The chain recombines TRBV15 with TRBJ2-7; 8 nucleotides match TRBD1. Trimming cost V 3 bases and J 3 bases; bases outside gene matches: 7. Germline V gives CDR1 LNHNV, CDR2 YYDKDF (reference sequence). This CDR3 contains 15 residues.

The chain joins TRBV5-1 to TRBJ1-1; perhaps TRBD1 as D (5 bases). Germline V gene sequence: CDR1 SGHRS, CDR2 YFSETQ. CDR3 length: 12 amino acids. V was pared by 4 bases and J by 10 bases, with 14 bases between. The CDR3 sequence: CASSPGRRGAFF. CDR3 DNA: TGCGCCAGCAGCCCGGGACGGAGAGGAGCTTTCTTT.

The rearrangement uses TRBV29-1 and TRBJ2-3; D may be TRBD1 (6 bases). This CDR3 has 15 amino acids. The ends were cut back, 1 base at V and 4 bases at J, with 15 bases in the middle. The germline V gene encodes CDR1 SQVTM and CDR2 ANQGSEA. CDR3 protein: CSVEGLQGRPDTQYF. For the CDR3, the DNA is TGCAGCGTTGAAGGCCTACAGGGAAGACCAGATACGCAGTATTTT.

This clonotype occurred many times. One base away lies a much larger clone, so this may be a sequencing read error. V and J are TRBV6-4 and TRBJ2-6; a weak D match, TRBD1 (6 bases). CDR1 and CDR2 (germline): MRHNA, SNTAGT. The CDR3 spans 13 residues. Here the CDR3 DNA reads TGTGCCAGCAGTGACTCGGGGGCCAACGTCCGGACTTTC. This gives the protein CASSDSGANVRTF.

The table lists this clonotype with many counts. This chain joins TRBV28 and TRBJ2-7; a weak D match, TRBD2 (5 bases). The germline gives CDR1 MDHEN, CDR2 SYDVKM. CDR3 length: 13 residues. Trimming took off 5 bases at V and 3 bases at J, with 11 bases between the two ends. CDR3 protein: CASSPDSFYEQYF. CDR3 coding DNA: TGTGCCAGCAGTCCGGACTCCTTCTACGAGCAGTACTTC.

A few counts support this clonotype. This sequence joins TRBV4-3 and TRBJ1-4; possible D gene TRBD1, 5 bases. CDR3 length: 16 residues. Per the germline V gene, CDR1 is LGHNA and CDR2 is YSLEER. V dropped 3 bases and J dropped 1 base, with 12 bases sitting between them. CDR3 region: CASSQHDRLTNEKLFF. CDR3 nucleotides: TGCGCCAGCAGCCAGCACGACAGATTAACTAATGAAAAACTGTTTTTT.

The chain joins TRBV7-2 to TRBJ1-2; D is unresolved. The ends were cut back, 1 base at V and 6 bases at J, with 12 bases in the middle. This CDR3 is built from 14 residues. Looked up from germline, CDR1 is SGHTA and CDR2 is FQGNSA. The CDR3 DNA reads TGTGCCAGCAGCTTAGTCGGGGAGAAAGATGGCTACACCTTC. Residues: CASSLVGEKDGYTF.

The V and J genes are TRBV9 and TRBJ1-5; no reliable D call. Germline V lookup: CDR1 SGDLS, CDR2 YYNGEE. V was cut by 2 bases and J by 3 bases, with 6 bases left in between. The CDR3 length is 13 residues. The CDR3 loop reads CASSVQDNQPQHF. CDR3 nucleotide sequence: TGTGCCAGCAGCGTCCAGGACAATCAGCCCCAGCATTTT. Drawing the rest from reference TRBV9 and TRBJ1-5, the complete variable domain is DSGVTQTPKHLITATGQRVTLRCSPRSGDLSVYWYQQSLDQGLQFLIQYYNGEERAKGNILERFSAQQFPDLHSELNLSSLELGDSALYFCASSVQDNQPQHFGDGTRLSIL.

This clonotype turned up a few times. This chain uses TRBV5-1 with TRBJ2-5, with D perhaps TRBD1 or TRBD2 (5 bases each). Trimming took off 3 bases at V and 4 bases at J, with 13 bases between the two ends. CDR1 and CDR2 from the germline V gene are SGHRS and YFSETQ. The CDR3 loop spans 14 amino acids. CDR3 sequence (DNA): TGCGCCAGCAGCTCAGGGAGTACCTTAGAGACCCAGTACTTC. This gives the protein CASSSGSTLETQYF. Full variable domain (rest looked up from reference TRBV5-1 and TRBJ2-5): KAGVTQTPRYLIKTRGQQVTLSCSPISGHRSVSWYQQTPGQGLQFLFEYFSETQRNKGNFPGRFSGRQFSNSRSEMNVSTLELGDSALYLCASSSGSTLETQYFGPGTRLLVL.

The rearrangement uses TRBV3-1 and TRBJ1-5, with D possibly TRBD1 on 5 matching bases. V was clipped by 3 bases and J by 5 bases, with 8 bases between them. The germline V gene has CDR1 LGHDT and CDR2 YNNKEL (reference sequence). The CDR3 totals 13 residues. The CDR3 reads CASSQGVDQPQHF. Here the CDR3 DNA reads TGTGCCAGCAGCCAGGGGGTCGATCAGCCCCAGCATTTT.

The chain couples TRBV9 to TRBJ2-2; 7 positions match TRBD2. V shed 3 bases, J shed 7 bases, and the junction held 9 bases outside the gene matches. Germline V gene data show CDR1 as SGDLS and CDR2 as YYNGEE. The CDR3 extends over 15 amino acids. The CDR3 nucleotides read TGTGCCAGCAGCGCGGGCGGGGGAGTCGGCGGGGAGCTGTTTTTT. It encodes CASSAGGGVGGELFF. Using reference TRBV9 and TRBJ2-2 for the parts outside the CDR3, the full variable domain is DSGVTQTPKHLITATGQRVTLRCSPRSGDLSVYWYQQSLDQGLQFLIQYYNGEERAKGNILERFSAQQFPDLHSELNLSSLELGDSALYFCASSAGGGVGGELFFGEGSRLTVL.

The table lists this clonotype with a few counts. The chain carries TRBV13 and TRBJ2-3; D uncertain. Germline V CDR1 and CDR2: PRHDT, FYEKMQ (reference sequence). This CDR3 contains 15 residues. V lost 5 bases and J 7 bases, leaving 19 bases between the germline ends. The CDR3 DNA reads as TGTGCCAGCAGCCCCCCGGCCATATCGGAGAATACGCAGTATTTT. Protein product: CASSPPAISENTQYF.

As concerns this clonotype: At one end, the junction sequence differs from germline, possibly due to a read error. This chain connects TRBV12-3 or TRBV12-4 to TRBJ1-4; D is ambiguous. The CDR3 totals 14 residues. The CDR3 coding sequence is TGTGCCAGCAGTTTAAGCGGCCGCAATGAGAAACTGTTTTTT. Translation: CASSLSGRNEKLFF.

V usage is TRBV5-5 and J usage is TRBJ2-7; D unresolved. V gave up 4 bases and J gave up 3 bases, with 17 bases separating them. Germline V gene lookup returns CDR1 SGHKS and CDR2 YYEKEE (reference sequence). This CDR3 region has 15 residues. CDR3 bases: TGTGCCAGCAGCCCCAACCCTGAACTCAACTACGAGCAGTACTTC. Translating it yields CASSPNPELNYEQYF. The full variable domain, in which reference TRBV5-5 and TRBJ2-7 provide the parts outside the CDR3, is DAGVTQSPTHLIKTRGQQVTLRCSPISGHKSVSWYQQVLGQGPQFIFQYYEKEERGRGNFPDRFSARQFPNYSSELNVNALLLGDSALYLCASSPNPELNYEQYFGPGTRLTVT.

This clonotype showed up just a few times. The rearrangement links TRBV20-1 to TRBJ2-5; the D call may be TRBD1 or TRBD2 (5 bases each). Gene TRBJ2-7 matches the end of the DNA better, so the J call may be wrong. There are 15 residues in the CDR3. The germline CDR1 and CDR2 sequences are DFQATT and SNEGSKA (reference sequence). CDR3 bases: TGCAGTGCGCACCCCCTCGGGGCACCACCCAACGAGCAGTACTTC. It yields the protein CSAHPLGAPPNEQYF.

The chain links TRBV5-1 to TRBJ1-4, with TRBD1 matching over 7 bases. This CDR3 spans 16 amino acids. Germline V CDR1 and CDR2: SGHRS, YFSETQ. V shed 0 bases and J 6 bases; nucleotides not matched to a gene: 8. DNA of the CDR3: TGCGCCAGCAGCTTGGGCCCGACAGGGAAGGATGAAAAACTGTTTTTT. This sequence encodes CASSLGPTGKDEKLFF.

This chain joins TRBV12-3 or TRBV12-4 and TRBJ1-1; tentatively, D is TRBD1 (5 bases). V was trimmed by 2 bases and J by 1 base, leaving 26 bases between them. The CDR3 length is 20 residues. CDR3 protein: CASSLSFRGFGPAENTEAFF. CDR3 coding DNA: TGTGCCAGCAGTTTATCTTTTCGGGGGTTCGGGCCGGCGGAGAACACTGAAGCTTTCTTT.